The clone carrying this TCR beta chain was seen many times. The antigen remains undetermined. 2 million PBMCs stored at -80 C were the source of the unsorted libraries. These data come from a study of neurological immune-mediated disorders. Findings of the study overall: Because no CDR3 amino acid sequences were shared across subjects by expanded clones, private repertoires were suggested in all groups.

The germline V and J ends were trimmed by 5 bases and 4 bases, with 21 bases remaining between them. The germline gives CDR1 SGHRS, CDR2 YFSETQ. The CDR3 is made up of 16 amino acids. 5'RACE with 10-nucleotide random UMIs produced the cDNA. Each CDR3 protein gets one entry after TCRdb re-called the 5' RACE reads with MiXCR. The table records under 75,000 distinct CDR3 sequences, more than 3% of them present only once. This chain connects TRBV5-1 to TRBJ2-5; tentatively, D is TRBD2 (5 bases). The sequence was obtained from a woman aged 60 to 75 with multiple sclerosis. Sequenced sample: PBMCs. Here the CDR3 reads CASRPYSGSVAETQYF. CDR3 coding DNA: TGCGCCAGCAGGCCTTACTCTGGGAGTGTAGCAGAGACCCAGTACTTC.